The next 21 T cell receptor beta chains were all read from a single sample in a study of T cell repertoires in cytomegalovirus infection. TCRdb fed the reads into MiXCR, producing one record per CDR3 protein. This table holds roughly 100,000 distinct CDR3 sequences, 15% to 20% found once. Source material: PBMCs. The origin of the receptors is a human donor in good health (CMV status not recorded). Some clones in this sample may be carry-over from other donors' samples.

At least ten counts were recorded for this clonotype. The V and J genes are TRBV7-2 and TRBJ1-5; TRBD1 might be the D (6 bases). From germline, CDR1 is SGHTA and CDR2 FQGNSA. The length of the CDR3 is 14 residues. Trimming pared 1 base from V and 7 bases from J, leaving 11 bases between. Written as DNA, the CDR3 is TGTGCCAGCAGCTTAGACAGGGTTGACCAGCCCCAGCATTTT. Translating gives CASSLDRVDQPQHF.

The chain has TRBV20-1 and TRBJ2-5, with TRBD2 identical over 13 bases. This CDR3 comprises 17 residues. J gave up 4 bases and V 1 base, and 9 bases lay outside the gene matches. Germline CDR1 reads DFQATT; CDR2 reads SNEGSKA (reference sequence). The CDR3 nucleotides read TGCAGTGCTAGAGGACTAGCGGGGGGCGAAATGGGAGAGACCCAGTACTTC. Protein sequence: CSARGLAGGEMGETQYF.

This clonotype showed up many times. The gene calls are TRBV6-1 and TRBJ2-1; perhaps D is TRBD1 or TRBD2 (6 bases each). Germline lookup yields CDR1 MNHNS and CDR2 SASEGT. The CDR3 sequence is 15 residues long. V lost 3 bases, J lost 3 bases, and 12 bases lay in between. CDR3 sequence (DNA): TGTGCCAGCAGTGAGTTGGGGGGCAACTACAATGAGCAGTTCTTC. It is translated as CASSELGGNYNEQFF.

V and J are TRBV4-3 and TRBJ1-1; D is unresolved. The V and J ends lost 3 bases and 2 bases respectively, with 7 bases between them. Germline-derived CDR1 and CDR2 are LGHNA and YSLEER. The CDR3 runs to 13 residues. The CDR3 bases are TGCGCCAGCAGCCAGGGCAGCAACACTGAAGCTTTCTTT. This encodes CASSQGSNTEAFF.

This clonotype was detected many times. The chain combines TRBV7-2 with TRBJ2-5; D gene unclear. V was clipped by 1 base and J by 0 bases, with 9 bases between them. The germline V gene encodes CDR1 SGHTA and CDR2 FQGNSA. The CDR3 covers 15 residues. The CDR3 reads CASSLEFGHQETQYF. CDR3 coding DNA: TGTGCCAGCAGCTTAGAGTTCGGCCACCAAGAGACCCAGTACTTC.

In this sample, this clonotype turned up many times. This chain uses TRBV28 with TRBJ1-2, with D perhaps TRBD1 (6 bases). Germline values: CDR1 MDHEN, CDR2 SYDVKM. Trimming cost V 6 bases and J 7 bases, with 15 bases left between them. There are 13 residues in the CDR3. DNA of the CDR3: TGTGCCAGCAGCCCGGGGGGCGGCCGTGGCTACACCTTC. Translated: CASSPGGGRGYTF.

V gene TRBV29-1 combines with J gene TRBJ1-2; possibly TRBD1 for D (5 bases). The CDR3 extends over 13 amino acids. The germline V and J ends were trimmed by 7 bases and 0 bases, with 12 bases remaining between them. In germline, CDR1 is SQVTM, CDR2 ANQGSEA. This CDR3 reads CSAPDKANYGYTF. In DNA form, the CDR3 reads TGCAGCGCCCCGGACAAAGCTAACTATGGCTACACCTTC.

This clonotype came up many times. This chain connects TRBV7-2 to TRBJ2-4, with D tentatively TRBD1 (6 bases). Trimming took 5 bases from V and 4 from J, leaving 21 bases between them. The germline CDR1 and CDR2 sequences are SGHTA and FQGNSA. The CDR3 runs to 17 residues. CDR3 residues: CASSGDTGFAEKNIQYF. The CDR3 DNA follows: TGTGCCAGCAGCGGGGACACAGGGTTTGCGGAAAAAAACATTCAGTACTTC.

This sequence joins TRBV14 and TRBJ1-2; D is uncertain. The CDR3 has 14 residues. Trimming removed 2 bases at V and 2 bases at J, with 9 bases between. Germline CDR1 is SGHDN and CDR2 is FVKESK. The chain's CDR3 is CASSQTKGNYGYTF. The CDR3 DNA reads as TGTGCCAGCAGCCAAACTAAAGGAAACTATGGCTACACCTTC. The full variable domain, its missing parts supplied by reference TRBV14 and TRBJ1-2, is EAGVTQFPSHSVIEKGQTVTLRCDPISGHDNLYWYRRVMGKEIKFLLHFVKESKQDESGMPNNRFLAERTGGTYSTLKVQPAELEDSGVYFCASSQTKGNYGYTFGSGTRLTVV.

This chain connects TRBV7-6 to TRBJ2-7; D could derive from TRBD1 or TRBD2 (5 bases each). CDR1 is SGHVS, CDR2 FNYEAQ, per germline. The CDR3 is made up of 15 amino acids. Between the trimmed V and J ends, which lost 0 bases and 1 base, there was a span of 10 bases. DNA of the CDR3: TGTGCCAGCAGCTTAGCGGGGACGGCTTCCTACGAGCAGTACTTC. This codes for CASSLAGTASYEQYF.

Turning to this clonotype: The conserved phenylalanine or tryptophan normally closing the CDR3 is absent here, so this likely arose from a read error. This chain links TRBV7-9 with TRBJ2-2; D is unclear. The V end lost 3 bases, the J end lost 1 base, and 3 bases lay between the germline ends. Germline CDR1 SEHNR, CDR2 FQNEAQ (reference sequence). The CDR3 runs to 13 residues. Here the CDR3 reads CASSFKNTGELFL. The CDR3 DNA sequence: TGTGCCAGCAGCTTCAAGAACACCGGGGAGCTGTTTTTA.

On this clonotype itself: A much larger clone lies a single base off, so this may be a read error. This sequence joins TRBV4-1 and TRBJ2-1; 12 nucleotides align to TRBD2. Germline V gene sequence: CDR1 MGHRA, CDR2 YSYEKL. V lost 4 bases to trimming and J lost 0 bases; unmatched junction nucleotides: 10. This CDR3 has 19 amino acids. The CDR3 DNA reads TGCGCCAGCAGCCGAGGACTAGCGGGATTCACATCCTCCTACAATGAGCAGTTCTTC. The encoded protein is CASSRGLAGFTSSYNEQFF.

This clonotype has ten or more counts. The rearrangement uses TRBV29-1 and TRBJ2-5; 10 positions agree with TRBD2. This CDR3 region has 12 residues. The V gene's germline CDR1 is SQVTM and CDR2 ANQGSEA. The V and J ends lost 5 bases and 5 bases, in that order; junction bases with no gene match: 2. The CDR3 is CSVLAGEETQYF. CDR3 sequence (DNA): TGCAGCGTTCTAGCGGGGGAGGAGACCCAGTACTTC.

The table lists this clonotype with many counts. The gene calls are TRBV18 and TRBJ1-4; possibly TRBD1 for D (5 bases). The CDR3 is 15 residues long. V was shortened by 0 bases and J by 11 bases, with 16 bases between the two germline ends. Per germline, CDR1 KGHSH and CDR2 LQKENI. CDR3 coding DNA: TGTGCCAGCTCACCACCGGGCCCCCCGTGGGGGAAACTGTTTTTT. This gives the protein CASSPPGPPWGKLFF.

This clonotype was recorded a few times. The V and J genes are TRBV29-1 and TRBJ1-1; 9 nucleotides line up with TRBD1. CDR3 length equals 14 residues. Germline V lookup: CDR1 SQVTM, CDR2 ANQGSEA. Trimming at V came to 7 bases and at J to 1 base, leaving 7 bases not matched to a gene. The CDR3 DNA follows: TGCAGCGGAACCACAGGGGGCGCGAACACTGAAGCTTTCTTT. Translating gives CSGTTGGANTEAFF.

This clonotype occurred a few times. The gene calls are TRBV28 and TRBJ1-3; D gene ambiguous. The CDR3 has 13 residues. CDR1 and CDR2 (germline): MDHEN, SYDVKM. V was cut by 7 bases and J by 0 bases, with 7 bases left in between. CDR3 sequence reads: CASTPDSGNTIYF. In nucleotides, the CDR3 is TGTGCCAGCACCCCTGACTCTGGAAACACCATATATTTT.

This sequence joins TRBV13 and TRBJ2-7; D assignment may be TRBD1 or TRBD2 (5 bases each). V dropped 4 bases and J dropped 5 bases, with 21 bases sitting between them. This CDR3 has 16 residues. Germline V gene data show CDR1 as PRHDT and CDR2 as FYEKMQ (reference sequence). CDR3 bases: TGTGCCAGCAGCTCCTTGAGGGGCCTCGCTCTGGACGAGCAGTACTTC. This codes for CASSSLRGLALDEQYF.

The CDR3 spells CASSQDKDRGVLTPRGYTF. CDR3 DNA: TGCGCCAGCAGCCAAGATAAGGACAGGGGAGTTTTGACGCCCCGTGGCTACACCTTC. The gene calls are TRBV4-1 and TRBJ1-2, with TRBD1 matching over 9 bases. The V and J ends lost 0 bases and 7 bases, in that order; junction bases with no gene match: 18. CDR3 length: 19 amino acids. Germline V gene sequence: CDR1 MGHRA, CDR2 YSYEKL.

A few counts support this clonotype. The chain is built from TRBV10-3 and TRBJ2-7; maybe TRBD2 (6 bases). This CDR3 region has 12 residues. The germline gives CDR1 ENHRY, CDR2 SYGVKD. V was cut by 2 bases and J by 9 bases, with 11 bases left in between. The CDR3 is CAISEQRVGQYF. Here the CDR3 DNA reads TGTGCCATCAGTGAGCAGCGGGTGGGGCAGTACTTC.

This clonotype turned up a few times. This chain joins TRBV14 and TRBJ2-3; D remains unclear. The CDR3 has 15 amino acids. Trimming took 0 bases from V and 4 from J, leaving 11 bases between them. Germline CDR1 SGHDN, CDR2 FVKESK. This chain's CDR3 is CASSQEAALPDTQYF. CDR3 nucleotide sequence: TGTGCCAGCAGCCAAGAGGCAGCTTTACCAGATACGCAGTATTTT.

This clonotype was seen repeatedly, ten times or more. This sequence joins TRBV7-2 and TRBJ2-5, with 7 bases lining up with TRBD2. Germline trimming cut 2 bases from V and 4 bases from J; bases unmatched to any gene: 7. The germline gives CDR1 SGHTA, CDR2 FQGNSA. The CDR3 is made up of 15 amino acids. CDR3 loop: CASSLWSPGGETQYF. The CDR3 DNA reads TGTGCCAGCAGCTTATGGAGTCCGGGGGGAGAGACCCAGTACTTC.